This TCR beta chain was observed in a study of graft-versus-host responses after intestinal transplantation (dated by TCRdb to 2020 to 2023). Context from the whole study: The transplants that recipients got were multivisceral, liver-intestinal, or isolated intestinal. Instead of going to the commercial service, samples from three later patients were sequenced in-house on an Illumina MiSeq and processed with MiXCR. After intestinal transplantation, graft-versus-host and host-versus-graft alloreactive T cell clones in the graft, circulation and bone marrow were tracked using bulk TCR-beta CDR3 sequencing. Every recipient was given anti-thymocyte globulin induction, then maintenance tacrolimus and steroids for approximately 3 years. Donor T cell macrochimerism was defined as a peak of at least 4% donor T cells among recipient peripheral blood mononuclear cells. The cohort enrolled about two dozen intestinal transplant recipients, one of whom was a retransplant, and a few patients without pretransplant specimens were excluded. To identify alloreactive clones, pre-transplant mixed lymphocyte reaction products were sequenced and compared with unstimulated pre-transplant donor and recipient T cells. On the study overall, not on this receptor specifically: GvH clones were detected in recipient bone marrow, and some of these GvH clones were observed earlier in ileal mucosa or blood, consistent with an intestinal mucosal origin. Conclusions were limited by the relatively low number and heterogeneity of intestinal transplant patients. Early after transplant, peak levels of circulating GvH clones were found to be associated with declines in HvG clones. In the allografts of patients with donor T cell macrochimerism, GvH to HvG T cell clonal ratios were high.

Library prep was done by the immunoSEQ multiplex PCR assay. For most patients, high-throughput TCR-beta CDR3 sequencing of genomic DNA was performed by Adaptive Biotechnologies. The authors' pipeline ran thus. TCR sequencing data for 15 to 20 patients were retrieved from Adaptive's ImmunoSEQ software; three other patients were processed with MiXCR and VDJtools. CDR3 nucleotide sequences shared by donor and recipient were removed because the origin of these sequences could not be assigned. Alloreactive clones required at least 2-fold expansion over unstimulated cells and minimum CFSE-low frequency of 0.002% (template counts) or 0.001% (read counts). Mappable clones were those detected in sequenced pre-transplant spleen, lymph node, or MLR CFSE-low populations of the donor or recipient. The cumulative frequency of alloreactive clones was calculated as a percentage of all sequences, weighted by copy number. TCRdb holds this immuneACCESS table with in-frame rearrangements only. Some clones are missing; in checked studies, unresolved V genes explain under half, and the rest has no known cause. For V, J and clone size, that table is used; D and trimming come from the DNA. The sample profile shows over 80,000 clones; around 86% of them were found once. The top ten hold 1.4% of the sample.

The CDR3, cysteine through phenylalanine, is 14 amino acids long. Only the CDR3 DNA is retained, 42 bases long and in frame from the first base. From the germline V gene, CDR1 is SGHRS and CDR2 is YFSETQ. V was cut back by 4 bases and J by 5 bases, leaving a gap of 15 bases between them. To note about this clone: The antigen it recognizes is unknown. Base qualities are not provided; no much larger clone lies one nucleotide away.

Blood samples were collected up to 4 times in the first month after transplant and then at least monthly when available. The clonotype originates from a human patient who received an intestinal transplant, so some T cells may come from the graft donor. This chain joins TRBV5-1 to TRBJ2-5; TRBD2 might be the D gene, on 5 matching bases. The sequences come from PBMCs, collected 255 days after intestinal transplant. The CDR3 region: CASSAGLLGETQYF. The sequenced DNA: TGCGCCAGCAGCGCCGGACTCTTGGGGGAGACCCAGTACTTC.